A selection of T cell receptor beta chains follows, all from one sample in a study of PD-1 blockade in mismatch repair-deficient tumors. Libraries were prepared by immunoSEQ multiplex PCR; TCRdb keeps only in-frame clonotypes and omits some of them. The sample includes approximately 80,000 clones, about four fifths of them seen just once. The source was peripheral blood, collected 44 weeks after starting pembrolizumab. Receptors were obtained from an adult with mismatch repair-deficient cancer. Both conserved end residues are part of each CDR3. D genes are given only for firm matches.

CASSPNQFTDTQYF | TGTGCCAGCAGCCCCAACCAATTCACAGATACGCAGTATTTT | TRBJ2-3 | NA | TRBV11-2
CASSPGRVQDEQFF | TGTGCCAGCAGCCCCGGGCGAGTACAAGATGAGCAGTTCTTC | TRBJ2-1 | NA | TRBV7-6
CASSKTLSGETQYF | TGTGCCAGCAGCAAGACCCTTAGCGGAGAGACCCAGTACTTC | TRBJ2-5 | NA | TRBV7-2
CSVQGSVTEAFF | TGCAGCGTTCAGGGTTCGGTCACTGAAGCTTTCTTT | TRBJ1-1 | NA | TRBV29-1
CASTPLAPSSYEQYF | TGTGCCAGCACCCCACTAGCGCCCTCCTCCTACGAGCAGTACTTC | TRBJ2-7 | TRBD2 | TRBV6-1
CASSISGTYNEQFF | TGTGCCAGTAGCATAAGCGGGACTTACAATGAGCAGTTCTTC | TRBJ2-1 | TRBD2 | TRBV19
CASSPLGTADGLFF | TGCGCCAGCAGCCCGCTCGGGACTGCCGATGGACTGTTTTTT | TRBJ1-4 | NA | TRBV5-1
CASSPRPDGELFF | TGTGCCAGCAGCCCAAGACCGGACGGGGAGCTGTTTTTT | TRBJ2-2 | NA | TRBV7-2
CASSWSKDGDYGYTF | TGCGCCAGCAGTTGGTCGAAGGACGGAGACTATGGCTACACCTTC | TRBJ1-2 | NA | TRBV5-1
CASSIAHREAGANVLTF | TGTGCCAGTAGTATAGCCCACAGGGAGGCTGGGGCCAACGTCCTGACTTTC | TRBJ2-6 | NA | TRBV19
CASSSDPSNEQFF | TGCGCCAGCAGCTCAGACCCTTCCAATGAGCAGTTCTTC | TRBJ2-1 | NA | TRBV4-3
CASSQAGLGQPQHF | TGTGCCAGCAGCCAAGCAGGGTTAGGGCAGCCCCAGCATTTT | TRBJ1-5 | NA | TRBV5-4